These T cell receptor beta chains were read from a single sample in a study of blood T cell repertoires in COVID-19. TCRdb's copy holds only in-frame clones and misses some; the assay was immunoSEQ multiplex PCR. The repertoire holds approximately 98,000 clones, less than 75% seen once, with about 1.8% in the top ten. Sequenced material: peripheral blood. The receptor set was obtained from a woman in her thirties or forties with acute or convalescent COVID-19. Both conserved end residues are part of each CDR3. D genes are given only for firm matches. Clone size is stated in some rows and not others, as once, few, many or a class when expanded.

clone_size: NA; v_call: TRBV12-3/TRBV12-4; d_call: TRBD1; j_call: TRBJ1-1; cdr3_nt: TGTGCCAGCAGTTCGGGACAGGCCTCTGAAGCTTTCTTT; cdr3_aa: CASSSGQASEAFF
clone_size: many; v_call: TRBV28; d_call: NA; j_call: TRBJ2-7; cdr3_nt: TGTGCTTCGGGGTACTCCTACGAGCAGTACTTC; cdr3_aa: CASGYSYEQYF
clone_size: NA; v_call: TRBV6-4; d_call: NA; j_call: TRBJ2-7; cdr3_nt: TGTGCCAGGCGAGGCCGGGTGGGAGTGGGGGGCTCCTACGAGCAGTACTTC; cdr3_aa: CARRGRVGVGGSYEQYF
clone_size: many; v_call: TRBV18; d_call: NA; j_call: TRBJ1-6; cdr3_nt: TGTGCCAGCTCACCACCGCGGGGTAGCTCCTATAATTCACCCCTCCACTTT; cdr3_aa: CASSPPRGSSYNSPLHF
clone_size: NA; v_call: TRBV9; d_call: NA; j_call: TRBJ1-1; cdr3_nt: TGTGCCAGCAGCGTAGCTCGAGACACTGAAGCTTTCTTT; cdr3_aa: CASSVARDTEAFF
clone_size: NA; v_call: TRBV28; d_call: NA; j_call: TRBJ2-5; cdr3_nt: TGTGCCAGCAGTCCCAGGGCTGTTGGGGCCCAGTACTTC; cdr3_aa: CASSPRAVGAQYF
clone_size: NA; v_call: TRBV7-3; d_call: NA; j_call: TRBJ2-7; cdr3_nt: TGTGCCAGCAGCCCAAGTTTAGCGGATAACGAGCAGTACTTC; cdr3_aa: CASSPSLADNEQYF
clone_size: once; v_call: TRBV27; d_call: NA; j_call: TRBJ1-1; cdr3_nt: TGTGCCAGCACCCCCGGAGAGGGCCGAATGAACACTGAAGCTTTCTTT; cdr3_aa: CASTPGEGRMNTEAFF
clone_size: NA; v_call: TRBV6-2/TRBV6-3; d_call: NA; j_call: TRBJ2-7; cdr3_nt: TGTGCCAGCAGTTATACAGGAGCCTACGAGCAGTACTTC; cdr3_aa: CASSYTGAYEQYF
clone_size: NA; v_call: TRBV19; d_call: NA; j_call: TRBJ2-2; cdr3_nt: TGTGCCAGTAGGAAAACTGTATTGGGGTTCGGGGGATCCGGGGAGCTGTTTTTT; cdr3_aa: CASRKTVLGFGGSGELFF
clone_size: NA; v_call: TRBV29-1; d_call: NA; j_call: TRBJ2-5; cdr3_nt: TGCAGCGTTGCATTTACAGGTGGAGAGACCCAGTACTTC; cdr3_aa: CSVAFTGGETQYF
clone_size: once; v_call: TRBV12-3/TRBV12-4; d_call: NA; j_call: TRBJ2-1; cdr3_nt: TGTGCCAGCAGTTTAGGGGCCCGGAATGAGCAGTTCTTC; cdr3_aa: CASSLGARNEQFF